These 29 T cell receptor beta chains came from one sample sequenced in a study of cytomegalovirus exposure and HLA in healthy donors. The PCR employed 60 Vbeta primers together with 13 Jbeta primers. Measured with immunoSEQ multiplex PCR; TCRdb has only the in-frame clones, and not every one. The table includes 45,000 to 55,000 clones, roughly 75% detected once. The source material was PBMCs. These receptors came from a man younger than 45 in good health and CMV-seropositive.

This chain connects TRBV2 to TRBJ1-5; TRBD1 agrees at 10 bases. The CDR3 consists of 17 residues. The V gene end was trimmed by 6 bases and the J gene end by 2 bases; junction bases not matched to a gene: 10. CDR1 and CDR2 (germline): SNHLY, FYNNEI. The CDR3 DNA reads TGTGCCAGCAGGACCGGACAGGGGGAGGTGGGCAATCAGCCCCAGCATTTT. Protein sequence: CASRTGQGEVGNQPQHF.

This rearrangement joins TRBV28 to TRBJ1-2; possible D gene TRBD1, 6 bases. This CDR3 is built from 13 residues. Between the trimmed V and J ends, which lost 5 bases and 11 bases, there was a span of 18 bases. CDR1 and CDR2 (germline): MDHEN, SYDVKM. The CDR3 nucleotides read TGTGCCAGCAGTCTCCGGGACACAAAGATTTACACCTTC. It translates to CASSLRDTKIYTF.

This clone was picked up a small number of times. The chain carries TRBV7-2 and TRBJ1-6; 7 bases line up with TRBD1. CDR3 size: 15 residues. Germline values: CDR1 SGHTA, CDR2 FQGNSA. The J segment lost 9 bases and the V segment lost 4 bases, leaving 9 bases of the junction unmatched. In DNA, the CDR3 is TGTGCCAGCAGCTCGATACAGGGGATAGGTTCACCCCTCCACTTT. Its protein is CASSSIQGIGSPLHF. The full variable domain, with the rest looked up from reference TRBV7-2 and TRBJ1-6, is GAGVSQSPSNKVTEKGKDVELRCDPISGHTALYWYRQSLGQGLEFLIYFQGNSAPDKSGLPSDRFSAERTGGSVSTLTIQRTQQEDSAVYLCASSSIQGIGSPLHFGNGTRLTVT.

About this clone: The identical CDR3 is also encoded by other nucleotide sequences in the sample. V gene TRBV7-9 combines with J gene TRBJ2-3; 7 bases are a match to TRBD1. The CDR3 contains 14 residues. In germline, CDR1 is SEHNR, CDR2 FQNEAQ (reference sequence). The junction had 3 bases not matched to a gene; V was cut back by 5 bases and J by 1 base. CDR3 in DNA: TGTGCCAGCAGCCTAGGACAGGGCACAGATACGCAGTATTTT. Protein sequence: CASSLGQGTDTQYF.

The chain joins TRBV9 to TRBJ2-1, with 8 bases lining up with TRBD2. The J segment lost 2 bases and the V segment lost 0 bases, leaving 4 bases of the junction unmatched. This CDR3 comprises 16 residues. Germline V gives CDR1 SGDLS, CDR2 YYNGEE. The CDR3 spells CASSVGGTRTYNEQFF. The CDR3 bases are TGTGCCAGCAGCGTAGGAGGGACTAGGACCTACAATGAGCAGTTCTTC.

The rearrangement uses TRBV7-9 and TRBJ2-2; tentative D call: TRBD2 (6 bases). Germline CDR1 is SEHNR and CDR2 is FQNEAQ (reference sequence). This CDR3 comprises 17 residues. The germline V and J ends were trimmed by 7 bases and 0 bases, with 18 bases remaining between them. CDR3 coding DNA: TGTGCCAGCACCCTAAGTCGGGACTCCCCGAACACCGGGGAGCTGTTTTTT. It is translated as CASTLSRDSPNTGELFF.

The genes are TRBV30 and TRBJ1-1; D is perhaps TRBD1 (6 bases). Germline CDR1 reads GTSNPN; CDR2 reads SVGIG (reference sequence). V dropped 4 bases and J dropped 7 bases, with 19 bases sitting between them. The CDR3 runs 14 residues. The CDR3 DNA is TGTGCCTGGAACGGACATGAAAGAGGGGGTGAAGCTTTCTTT. It codes for CAWNGHERGGEAFF.

The V and J genes are TRBV27 and TRBJ1-2; weak D call: TRBD1 (5 bases). Trimming shortened V by 2 bases and J by 3 bases, and 13 bases separated the two germline ends. The germline CDR1 and CDR2 sequences are MNHEY and SMNVEV (reference sequence). This CDR3 has 15 residues. The CDR3 DNA follows: TGTGCCAGCAGTTTAAAGCCGACAGCCTACTATGGCTACACCTTC. Amino acids: CASSLKPTAYYGYTF.

The chain joins TRBV13 to TRBJ2-7; TRBD1 agrees at 12 bases. The CDR3 sequence is 17 residues long. In germline, CDR1 is PRHDT, CDR2 FYEKMQ (reference sequence). After removal of 2 bases from V and 5 bases from J, the junction contained 10 bases not matched to a gene. CDR3 sequence (DNA): TGTGCCAGCAGCTTACAGTACACGGGACAGGGGGCCCACGAGCAGTACTTC. Amino acids: CASSLQYTGQGAHEQYF.

In DNA, the CDR3 is TGTGCCAGTAGTATAGGGGGGACAGCCTTGGTCACTGAAGCTTTCTTT. As protein: CASSIGGTALVTEAFF. The chain has TRBV19 and TRBJ1-1, with 7 bases matching TRBD1. Germline V gives CDR1 LNHDA, CDR2 SQIVND (reference sequence). The CDR3 totals 16 residues. V shed 1 base, J shed 4 bases, and the junction held 9 bases outside the gene matches. Together with reference TRBV19 and TRBJ1-1, the CDR3 gives the full variable domain: DGGITQSPKYLFRKEGQNVTLSCEQNLNHDAMYWYRQDPGQGLRLIYYSQIVNDFQKGDIAEGYSVSREKKESFPLTVTSAQKNPTAFYLCASSIGGTALVTEAFFGQGTRLTVV.

The chain is built from TRBV10-3 and TRBJ1-1; D is undetermined. CDR3 length: 12 residues. Germline CDR1 ENHRY, CDR2 SYGVKD. V lost 6 bases to trimming and J lost 4 bases, with 9 bases between them. The CDR3 region is CAISPAGTEAFF. The CDR3 nucleotides read TGTGCCATCAGCCCCGCAGGCACTGAAGCTTTCTTT.

V and J are TRBV7-9 and TRBJ2-7, with D possibly TRBD1 on 6 matching bases. The CDR3 contains 15 residues. In germline, CDR1 is SEHNR, CDR2 FQNEAQ (reference sequence). V gave up 4 bases and J gave up 2 bases, with 15 bases separating them. CDR3 in DNA: TGTGCCAGCAGCTACCTTCCTCAGGGGCCCTACGAGCAGTACTTC. Protein product: CASSYLPQGPYEQYF.

The rearrangement uses TRBV28 and TRBJ2-7; D unclear. Trimming pared 4 bases from V and 4 bases from J, leaving 11 bases between. The CDR3 sequence is 13 residues long. The germline V gene encodes CDR1 MDHEN and CDR2 SYDVKM. CDR3 sequence (DNA): TGTGCCAGCAGTTCGGTCCCAATATACGAGCAGTACTTC. Its protein product is CASSSVPIYEQYF.

The rearrangement links TRBV28 to TRBJ2-2; TRBD1 matches 7 bases. The V and J ends lost 6 bases and 4 bases, in that order; junction bases with no gene match: 8. Germline loops: CDR1 MDHEN, CDR2 SYDVKM. The CDR3 runs to 15 residues. CDR3 coding DNA: TGTGCCAGCAGCCAAGACAGGGTGGTCACCGGGGAGCTGTTTTTT. Its protein is CASSQDRVVTGELFF.

A note on this clone: Mismatch with germline at one junction end may stem from a read error. V gene TRBV6-6 combines with J gene TRBJ2-1, with TRBD2 matching 12 bases. The CDR3 consists of 15 residues. CDR1 MNHNY and CDR2 SVGAGI come from the germline V gene (reference sequence). CDR3: CAGSYSTSGGNEQFF. The CDR3, as DNA: TGTGCCGGCAGTTACTCTACTAGCGGGGGGAATGAGCAGTTCTTC.

CDR3 protein: CASSQGQGGPSPLHF. The CDR3 DNA reads as TGTGCCAGCAGCCAAGGACAGGGAGGGCCTTCACCCCTCCACTTT. J is TRBJ1-6 and V is TRBV5-4, with 8 bases that match TRBD1. This CDR3 contains 15 residues. The ends lost 4 bases at V and 9 bases at J; junction bases unmatched: 9. Per germline, CDR1 SGHNT and CDR2 YYREEE (reference sequence).

The CDR3 sequence: CASIKPGGEETQYF. The CDR3 region has the DNA TGTGCCAGCATAAAGCCGGGGGGGGAAGAGACCCAGTACTTC. The chain joins TRBV2 to TRBJ2-5, with 8 bases matching TRBD2. The CDR3 has 14 residues. V shed 7 bases, J shed 3 bases, and the junction held 7 bases outside the gene matches. Germline-derived CDR1 and CDR2 are SNHLY and FYNNEI. Complete variable domain (other parts from reference TRBV2 and TRBJ2-5): EPEVTQTPSHQVTQMGQEVILRCVPISNHLYFYWYRQILGQKVEFLVSFYNNEISEKSEIFDDQFSVERPDGSNFTLKIRSTKLEDSAMYFCASIKPGGEETQYFGPGTRLLVL.

The rearrangement uses TRBV7-3 and TRBJ2-1, with 8 bases lining up with TRBD2. Germline V gives CDR1 SGHTA, CDR2 FQGTGA. With V trimmed by 4 bases and J by 6 bases, 5 bases remained unmatched. CDR3 length: 14 residues. CDR3 loop: CASSSERGRNEQFF. The CDR3 DNA reads as TGTGCCAGCAGCTCGGAGCGGGGGCGCAATGAGCAGTTCTTC.

As concerns this clone: At one end, the junction sequence differs from germline, possibly due to a read error. CDR3 nucleotide sequence: TGTTCCAGCAGCCCATTCCTCTCTAGGGGGCGAGAGACCCAGTACTTC. As protein: CSSSPFLSRGRETQYF. The rearrangement uses TRBV7-9 and TRBJ2-5; 7 bases are shared with TRBD1. Germline V gives CDR1 SEHNR, CDR2 FQNEAQ (reference sequence). The CDR3 is 16 amino acids.

This CDR3 is CASSAGTSGGNEQFF. In DNA form, the CDR3 reads TGCGCCAGCAGTGCAGGGACTAGCGGGGGTAATGAGCAGTTCTTC. This chain uses TRBV5-1 with TRBJ2-1, with 14 nucleotides matching TRBD2. Trimming removed 5 bases from V and 7 bases from J; junction bases left unmatched: 5. This CDR3 has 15 residues. Germline CDR1 reads SGHRS; CDR2 reads YFSETQ.

The chain is built from TRBV13 and TRBJ2-7, with 7 bases matching TRBD2. The germline gives CDR1 PRHDT, CDR2 FYEKMQ (reference sequence). V lost 0 bases and J lost 7; bases outside the gene matches: 6. This CDR3 is built from 14 residues. This CDR3 reads CASSLGRGGAEQYF. CDR3 in DNA: TGTGCCAGCAGCTTAGGTAGGGGAGGGGCGGAGCAGTACTTC.

The V call is TRBV5-1, the J call TRBJ1-5; 10 bases line up with TRBD1. CDR1 is SGHRS and CDR2 is YFSETQ in the germline V gene. CDR3 size: 14 residues. V lost 4 bases, J lost 5 bases, and 3 bases stayed unmatched. CDR3: CASSVGTGDQPQHF. CDR3 coding DNA: TGCGCCAGCAGCGTTGGGACAGGGGATCAGCCCCAGCATTTT.

The chain links TRBV6-4 to TRBJ2-2; D is uncertain. The ends were cut back, 7 bases at V and 2 bases at J, with 11 bases in the middle. Per the germline V gene, CDR1 is MRHNA and CDR2 is SNTAGT. The CDR3 consists of 14 residues. The CDR3 nucleotides are TGTGCCAGCAAGGTGACACTCAACACCGGGGAGCTGTTTTTT. Its translation: CASKVTLNTGELFF.

This sequence joins TRBV4-1 and TRBJ2-1, with 9 bases identical to TRBD2. This CDR3 is 16 amino acids long. The germline V gene has CDR1 MGHRA and CDR2 YSYEKL. Losses at the gene ends were 3 bases for V and 4 bases for J; bases not matched to a gene: 7. The CDR3 loop is CASSQSSGGDYNEQFF. The CDR3 nucleotides are TGCGCCAGCAGCCAGAGTAGCGGGGGCGATTACAATGAGCAGTTCTTC.

This clone was seen a few times. The chain is built from TRBV2 and TRBJ2-7; possibly TRBD1 for D (6 bases). The CDR3 totals 14 residues. V was trimmed by 3 bases and J by 6 bases, leaving 15 bases between them. The germline gives CDR1 SNHLY, CDR2 FYNNEI. The CDR3 sequence: CASSEGLGASEQYF. The CDR3 coding sequence is TGTGCCAGCAGTGAGGGTCTGGGGGCTTCCGAGCAGTACTTC.

The genes are TRBV7-8 and TRBJ2-7; D is possibly TRBD1 (5 bases). Germline-derived CDR1 and CDR2 are SGHVS and FQNEAQ. This CDR3 spans 16 amino acids. V lost 3 bases, J lost 0 bases, and 15 bases lay in between. CDR3 in DNA: TGTGCCAGCAGCTTTTTTTCGGACACCAACTCCTACGAGCAGTACTTC. Translated, it gives CASSFFSDTNSYEQYF.

This chain links TRBV30 with TRBJ1-5, with unresolved D. CDR3 length equals 16 residues. Germline lookup yields CDR1 GTSNPN and CDR2 SVGIG (reference sequence). The V and J ends lost 0 bases and 3 bases respectively, with 15 bases between them. The CDR3 DNA reads TGTGCCTGGAGTGTCAAAAGCCGGTTAAACAATCAGCCCCAGCATTTT. Translating it yields CAWSVKSRLNNQPQHF.

This sequence joins TRBV4-1 and TRBJ1-1, with TRBD1 identical over 11 bases. The CDR3 is 16 amino acids. After removal of 6 bases from V and 3 bases from J, the junction contained 9 bases not matched to a gene. Germline V gives CDR1 MGHRA, CDR2 YSYEKL. The CDR3 sequence is CASSRTGGPGDTEAFF. The CDR3 DNA sequence: TGCGCCAGCAGTCGGACAGGGGGCCCGGGGGACACTGAAGCTTTCTTT.

Only a few counts were recorded for this clone. This rearrangement joins TRBV30 to TRBJ1-1; D not certain. The CDR3 sequence is 11 residues long. Trimming stripped 2 bases from V and 12 bases from J, with 13 bases between. Germline V gene sequence: CDR1 GTSNPN, CDR2 SVGIG (reference sequence). CDR3 in amino acids: CAWSPAPRTFF. As DNA, the CDR3 is TGTGCCTGGAGTCCCGCGCCCAGGACTTTCTTT.